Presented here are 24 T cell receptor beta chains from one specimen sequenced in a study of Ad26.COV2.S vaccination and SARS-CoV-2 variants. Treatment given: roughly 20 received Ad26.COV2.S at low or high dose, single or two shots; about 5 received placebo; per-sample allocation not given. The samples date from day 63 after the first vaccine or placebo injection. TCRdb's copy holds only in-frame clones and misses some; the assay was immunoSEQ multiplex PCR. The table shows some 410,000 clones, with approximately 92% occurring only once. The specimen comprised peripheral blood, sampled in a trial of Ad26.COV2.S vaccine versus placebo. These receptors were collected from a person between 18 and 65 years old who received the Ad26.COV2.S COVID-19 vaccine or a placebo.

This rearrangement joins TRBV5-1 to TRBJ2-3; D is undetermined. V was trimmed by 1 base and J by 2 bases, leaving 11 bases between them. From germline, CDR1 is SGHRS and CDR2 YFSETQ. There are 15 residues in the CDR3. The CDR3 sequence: CASSLLGSSTDTQYF. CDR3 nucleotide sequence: TGCGCCAGCAGCTTGCTCGGCTCCTCCACAGATACGCAGTATTTT.

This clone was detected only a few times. The CDR3, as DNA: TGTGCCAGCAGCTTGGCGGGCAGGGACACTGAAGCTTTCTTT. Translating gives CASSLAGRDTEAFF. The gene calls are TRBV5-4 and TRBJ1-1; possibly TRBD1 for D (5 bases). With 0 bases removed from V and 3 bases from J, the gap between germline ends came to 9 bases. This CDR3 has 14 amino acids. Per the germline V gene, CDR1 is SGHNT and CDR2 is YYREEE (reference sequence). Full variable domain (missing parts from reference TRBV5-4 and TRBJ1-1): ETGVTQSPTHLIKTRGQQVTLRCSSQSGHNTVSWYQQALGQGPQFIFQYYREEENGRGNFPPRFSGLQFPNYSSELNVNALELDDSALYLCASSLAGRDTEAFFGQGTRLTVV.

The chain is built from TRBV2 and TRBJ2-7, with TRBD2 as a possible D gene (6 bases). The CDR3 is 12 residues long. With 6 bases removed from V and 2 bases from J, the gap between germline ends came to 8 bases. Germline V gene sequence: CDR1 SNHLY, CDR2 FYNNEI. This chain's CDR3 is CASRLAAYEQYF. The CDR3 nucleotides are TGTGCCAGCAGACTAGCCGCCTACGAGCAGTACTTC. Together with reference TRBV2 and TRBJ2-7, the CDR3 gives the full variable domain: EPEVTQTPSHQVTQMGQEVILRCVPISNHLYFYWYRQILGQKVEFLVSFYNNEISEKSEIFDDQFSVERPDGSNFTLKIRSTKLEDSAMYFCASRLAAYEQYFGPGTRLTVT.

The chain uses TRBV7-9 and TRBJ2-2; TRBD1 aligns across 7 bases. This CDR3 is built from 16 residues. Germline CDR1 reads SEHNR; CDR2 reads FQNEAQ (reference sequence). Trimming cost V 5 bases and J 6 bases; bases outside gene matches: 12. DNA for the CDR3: TGTGCCAGCAGCAAACAGACAGGGCTGTCCTCCGGGGAGCTGTTTTTT. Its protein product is CASSKQTGLSSGELFF.

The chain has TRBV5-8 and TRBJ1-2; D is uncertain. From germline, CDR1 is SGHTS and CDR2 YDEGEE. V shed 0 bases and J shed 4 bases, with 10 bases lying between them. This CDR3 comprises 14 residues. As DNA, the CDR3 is TGTGCCAGCAGCTTGGTCTCGCGAGGCTATGGCTACACCTTC. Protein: CASSLVSRGYGYTF.

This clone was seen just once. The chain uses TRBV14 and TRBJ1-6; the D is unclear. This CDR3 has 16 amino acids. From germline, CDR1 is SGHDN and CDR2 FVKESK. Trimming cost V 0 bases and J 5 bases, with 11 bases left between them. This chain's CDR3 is CASSQEVGRNNSPLHF. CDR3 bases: TGTGCCAGCAGCCAAGAAGTAGGGAGGAATAATTCACCCCTCCACTTT.

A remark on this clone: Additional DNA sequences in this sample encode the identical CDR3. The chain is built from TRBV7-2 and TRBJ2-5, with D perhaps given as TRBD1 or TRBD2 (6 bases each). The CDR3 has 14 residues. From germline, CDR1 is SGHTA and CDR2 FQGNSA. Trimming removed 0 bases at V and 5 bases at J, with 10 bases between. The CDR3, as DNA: TGTGCCAGCAGCTTAGCGGGGGGCCAGGAGACCCAGTACTTC. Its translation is CASSLAGGQETQYF.

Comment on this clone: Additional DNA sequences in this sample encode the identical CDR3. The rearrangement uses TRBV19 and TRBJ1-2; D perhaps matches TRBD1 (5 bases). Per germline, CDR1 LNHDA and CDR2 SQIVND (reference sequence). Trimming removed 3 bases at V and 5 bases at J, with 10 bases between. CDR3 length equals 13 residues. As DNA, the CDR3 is TGTGCCAGTAGTATGGGGGGGGATTATGGCTACACCTTC. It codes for CASSMGGDYGYTF.

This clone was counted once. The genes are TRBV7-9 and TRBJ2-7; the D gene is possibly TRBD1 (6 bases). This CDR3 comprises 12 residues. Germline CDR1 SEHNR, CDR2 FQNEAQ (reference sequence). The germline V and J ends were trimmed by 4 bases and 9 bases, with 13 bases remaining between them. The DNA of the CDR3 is TGTGCCAGCAGCTCCCCGCAGGGGCGGCAGTACTTC. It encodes CASSSPQGRQYF.

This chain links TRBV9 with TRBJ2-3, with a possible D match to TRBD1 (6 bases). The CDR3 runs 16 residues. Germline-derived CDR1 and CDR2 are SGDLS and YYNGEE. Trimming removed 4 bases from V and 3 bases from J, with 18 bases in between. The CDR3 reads CASSPRGSHGTDTQYF. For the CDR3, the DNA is TGTGCCAGCAGCCCGAGGGGGTCCCATGGTACAGATACGCAGTATTTT.

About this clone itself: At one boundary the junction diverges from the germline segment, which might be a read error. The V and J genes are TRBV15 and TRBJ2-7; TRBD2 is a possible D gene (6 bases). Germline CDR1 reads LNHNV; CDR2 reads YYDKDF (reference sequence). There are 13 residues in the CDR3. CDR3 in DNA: TGTGCCACCAGCACCGGGACTTCCTCCGAGCAGTACTTC. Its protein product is CATSTGTSSEQYF. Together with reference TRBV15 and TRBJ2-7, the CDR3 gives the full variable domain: DAMVIQNPRYQVTQFGKPVTLSCSQTLNHNVMYWYQQKSSQAPKLLFHYYDKDFNNEADTPDNFQSRRPNTSFCFLDIRSPGLGDTAMYLCATSTGTSSEQYFGPGTRLTVT.

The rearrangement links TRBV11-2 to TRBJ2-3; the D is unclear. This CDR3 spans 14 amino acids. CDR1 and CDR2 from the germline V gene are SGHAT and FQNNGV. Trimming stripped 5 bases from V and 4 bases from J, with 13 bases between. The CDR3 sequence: CASSNFLDADTQYF. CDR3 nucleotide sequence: TGTGCCAGCAGCAATTTTCTTGACGCAGATACGCAGTATTTT.

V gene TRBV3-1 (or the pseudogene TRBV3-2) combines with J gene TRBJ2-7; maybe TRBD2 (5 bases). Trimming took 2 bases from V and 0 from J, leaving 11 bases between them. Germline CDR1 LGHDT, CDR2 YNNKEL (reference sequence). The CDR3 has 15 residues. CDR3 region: CASSQRGKFSYEQYF. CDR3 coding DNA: TGTGCCAGCAGCCAAAGAGGGAAATTCTCCTACGAGCAGTACTTC.

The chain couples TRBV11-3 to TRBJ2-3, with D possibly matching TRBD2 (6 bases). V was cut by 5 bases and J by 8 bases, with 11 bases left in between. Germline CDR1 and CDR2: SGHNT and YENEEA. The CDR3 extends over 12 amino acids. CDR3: CASSVSGGTQYF. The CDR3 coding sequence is TGTGCCAGCAGCGTTTCCGGGGGTACGCAGTATTTT.

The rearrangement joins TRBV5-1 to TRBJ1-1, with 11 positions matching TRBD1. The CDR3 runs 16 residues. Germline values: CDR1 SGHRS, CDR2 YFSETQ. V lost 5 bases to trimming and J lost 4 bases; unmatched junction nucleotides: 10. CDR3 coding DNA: TGCGCCAGCAGGTATGGAGGGACAGGGGGGTCCACTGAAGCTTTCTTT. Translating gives CASRYGGTGGSTEAFF.

DNA for the CDR3: TGTGCCAGCAGCTTAGCGGGGGGACTGGAGACCCAGTACTTC. Residues: CASSLAGGLETQYF. The V and J genes are TRBV7-8 and TRBJ2-5, with a tentative D call TRBD2 (6 bases). The germline V and J ends were trimmed by 0 bases and 5 bases, with 10 bases remaining between them. Germline V gene data show CDR1 as SGHVS and CDR2 as FQNEAQ. The CDR3 runs 14 residues.

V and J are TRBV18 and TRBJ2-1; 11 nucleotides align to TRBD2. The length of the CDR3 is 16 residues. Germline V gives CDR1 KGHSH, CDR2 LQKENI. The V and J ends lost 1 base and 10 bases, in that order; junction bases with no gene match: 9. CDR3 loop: CASSPRDSGGAGEQFF. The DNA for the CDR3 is TGTGCCAGCTCACCACGAGATAGCGGGGGGGCAGGCGAGCAGTTCTTC.

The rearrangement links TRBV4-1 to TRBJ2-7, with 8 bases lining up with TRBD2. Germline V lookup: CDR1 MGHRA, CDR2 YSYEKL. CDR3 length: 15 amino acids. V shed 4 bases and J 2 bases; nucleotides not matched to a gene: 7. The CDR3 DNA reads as TGCGCCAGCAGCCCCGCCGGGGGGGGCCCCTACGAGCAGTACTTC. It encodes CASSPAGGGPYEQYF.

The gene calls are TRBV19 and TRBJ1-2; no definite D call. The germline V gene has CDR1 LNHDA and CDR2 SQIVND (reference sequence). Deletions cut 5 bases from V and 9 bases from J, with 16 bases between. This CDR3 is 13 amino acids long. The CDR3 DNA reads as TGTGCCAGTAGTCCTCATGGCGGGCAGAGCTACACCTTC. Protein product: CASSPHGGQSYTF.

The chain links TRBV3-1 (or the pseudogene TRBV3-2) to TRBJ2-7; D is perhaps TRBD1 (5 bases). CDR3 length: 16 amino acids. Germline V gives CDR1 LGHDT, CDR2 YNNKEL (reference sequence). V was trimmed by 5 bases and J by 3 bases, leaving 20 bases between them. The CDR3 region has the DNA TGTGCCAGCAGCATTCGGGCGACAGCCGCGAACTACGAGCAGTACTTC. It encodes CASSIRATAANYEQYF.

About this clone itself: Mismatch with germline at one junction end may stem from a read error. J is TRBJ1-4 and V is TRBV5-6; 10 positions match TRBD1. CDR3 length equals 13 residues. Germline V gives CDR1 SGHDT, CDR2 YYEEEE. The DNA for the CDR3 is TGTGCCAGCAGTTTGGGACAGGGGCCAAAACTGTTTTTT. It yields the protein CASSLGQGPKLFF.

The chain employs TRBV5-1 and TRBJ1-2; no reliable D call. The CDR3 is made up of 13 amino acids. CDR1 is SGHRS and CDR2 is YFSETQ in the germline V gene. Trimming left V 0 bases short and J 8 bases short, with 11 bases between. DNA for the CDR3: TGCGCCAGCAGCTTGGAACTCCCCCGCGGCTACACCTTC. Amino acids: CASSLELPRGYTF.

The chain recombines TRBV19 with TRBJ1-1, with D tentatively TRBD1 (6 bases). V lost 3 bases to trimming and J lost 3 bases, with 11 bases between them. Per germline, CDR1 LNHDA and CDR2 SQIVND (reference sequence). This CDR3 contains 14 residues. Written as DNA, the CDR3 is TGTGCCAGTAGTATCAGGGGAGGGTACACTGAAGCTTTCTTT. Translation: CASSIRGGYTEAFF.

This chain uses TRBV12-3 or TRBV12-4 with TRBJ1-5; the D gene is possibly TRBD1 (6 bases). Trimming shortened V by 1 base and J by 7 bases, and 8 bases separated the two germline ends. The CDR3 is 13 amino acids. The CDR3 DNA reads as TGTGCCAGCAGTTTAGTTGGGGGCCAGCCCCAGCATTTT. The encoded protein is CASSLVGGQPQHF.